This is a list of T cell receptor beta chains from one sample in a study of blood T cell repertoires in COVID-19. TCRdb keeps only in-frame clones here, not all; method: immunoSEQ multiplex PCR. The sample lists roughly 380,000 clones, roughly 87% occurring once. Input material: PBMCs or T cells enriched from blood (not recorded which). The receptors derive from a woman aged 25 to 45 who had recovered from COVID-19. Both conserved end residues are part of each CDR3. D genes are given only for firm matches. Size tells how often a clone was seen (once, few, many) or the class of an expanded clone, and some rows leave it out.

TRBJ1-1,-,-,TRBV28,CATSQSNTEAFF,TGTGCCACCTCACAGAGCAACACTGAAGCTTTCTTT
TRBJ1-1,-,-,TRBV27,CASSFKIQGTLNTEAFF,TGTGCCAGCAGTTTCAAAATCCAGGGGACACTGAACACTGAAGCTTTCTTT
TRBJ2-5,-,-,TRBV18,CASSPPRTVQETQYF,TGTGCCAGCTCACCACCAAGGACAGTCCAAGAGACCCAGTACTTC
TRBJ2-7,-,TRBD1,TRBV9,CASSPYGTGPYEQYF,TGTGCCAGCAGCCCTTACGGGACAGGCCCCTACGAGCAGTACTTC
TRBJ2-5,once,-,TRBV3-1/TRBV3-2,CASSQDEGGSVETQYF,TGTGCCAGCAGCCAAGATGAGGGGGGGAGCGTGGAGACCCAGTACTTC
TRBJ2-7,-,-,TRBV5-1,CASSLDTGYEQYF,TGCGCCAGCAGCTTGGACACAGGTTACGAGCAGTACTTC
TRBJ1-2,-,-,TRBV10-3,CAISKTGNDYGYTF,TGTGCCATCAGTAAAACAGGGAACGACTATGGCTACACCTTC
TRBJ1-5,-,TRBD1,TRBV27,CASSLRFTGAFSNQPQHF,TGTGCCAGCAGTTTAAGATTCACAGGGGCCTTTAGCAATCAGCCCCAGCATTTT
TRBJ1-2,-,-,TRBV24-1,CATSREEDYGYTF,TGTGCCACCAGCAGGGAAGAGGACTATGGCTACACCTTC
TRBJ1-3,-,-,TRBV9,CASSQEFSGNTIYF,TGTGCCAGCAGCCAGGAATTCTCTGGAAACACCATATATTTT
TRBJ1-1,-,-,TRBV2,CASGTQDTEAFF,TGTGCCAGCGGGACACAGGACACTGAAGCTTTCTTT
TRBJ2-7,-,TRBD2,TRBV6-5,CASTSGTSGREQYF,TGTGCCAGCACCTCCGGGACTAGCGGGAGAGAGCAGTACTTC
TRBJ1-2,-,TRBD1,TRBV13,CASSLERGIRTGYGYTF,TGTGCCAGCAGCTTAGAAAGGGGGATAAGGACAGGGTATGGCTACACCTTC
TRBJ2-1,-,TRBD2,TRBV29-1,CSALGGEGVNEQFF,TGCAGCGCCCTTGGGGGGGAGGGCGTCAATGAGCAGTTCTTC
TRBJ1-2,once,-,TRBV5-4,CASSSRGWGDGYTF,TGTGCCAGCAGCTCCAGGGGTTGGGGTGATGGCTACACCTTC
TRBJ2-2,-,TRBD1,TRBV3-1/TRBV3-2,CASNGNWGGQGAFGELFF,TGTGCCAGCAATGGAAATTGGGGCGGACAGGGGGCTTTCGGGGAGCTGTTTTTT
TRBJ2-7,-,TRBD1,TRBV14,CASSYRGIEQYF,TGTGCCAGCAGCTACAGGGGCATCGAGCAGTACTTC
TRBJ2-7,-,-,TRBV19,CASSIDLARTYEQYF,TGTGCCAGTAGTATTGATTTAGCGCGGACCTACGAGCAGTACTTC
TRBJ1-1,-,-,TRBV29-1,CSVEVGGFPEAFF,TGCAGCGTTGAGGTCGGGGGATTCCCTGAAGCTTTCTTT
TRBJ2-1,-,-,TRBV27,CASSKGARGSYNEQFF,TGTGCCAGCAGCAAAGGGGCCAGGGGCTCCTACAATGAGCAGTTCTTC
TRBJ2-5,few,TRBD2,TRBV5-6,CASSLVASGAGETQYF,TGTGCCAGCAGCTTGGTGGCTAGCGGAGCGGGGGAGACCCAGTACTTC
TRBJ2-2,once,-,TRBV4-1,CASSQGGVTGELFF,TGCGCCAGCAGCCAAGGGGGGGTCACCGGGGAGCTGTTTTTT
TRBJ1-5,-,-,TRBV2,CASSLQSRAINQPQHF,TGTGCCAGCAGCCTCCAATCCAGGGCCATCAATCAGCCCCAGCATTTT
TRBJ1-4,-,-,TRBV11-2,CASSLGGRRLFF,TGTGCCAGCAGCTTAGGTGGGAGGAGACTGTTTTTT
TRBJ1-1,once,-,TRBV20-1,CSARSNEAFF,TGCAGTGCTAGATCAAATGAAGCTTTCTTT
TRBJ2-7,-,TRBD1,TRBV28,CASSPQFGARTGLGEQYF,TGTGCCAGCAGCCCCCAGTTCGGCGCGAGGACAGGGCTTGGGGAGCAGTACTTC
TRBJ2-1,-,-,TRBV19,CASSIGSSYNEQFF,TGTGCCAGCTCGATCGGGAGCTCCTACAATGAGCAGTTCTTC
TRBJ2-1,few,TRBD2,TRBV19,CASSRQTSGTLNSYNEQFF,TGTGCCAGTAGTAGGCAGACTAGCGGGACGCTAAACTCCTACAATGAGCAGTTCTTC
TRBJ1-2,-,-,TRBV9,CASSVGQGTYGYTF,TGTGCCAGCAGCGTAGGTCAGGGTACCTATGGCTACACCTTC
TRBJ2-1,-,TRBD1,TRBV4-1,CASSQAQGAYNEQFF,TGCGCCAGCAGCCAAGCACAGGGGGCTTACAATGAGCAGTTCTTC
TRBJ1-4,once,-,TRBV7-9,CASSPARQGFNEKLFF,TGTGCCAGCAGCCCAGCTCGGCAGGGGTTTAATGAAAAACTGTTTTTT
TRBJ2-7,few,-,TRBV11-2,CASSLSGSAYEQYF,TGTGCCAGCAGCCTTAGCGGATCCGCCTACGAGCAGTACTTC
TRBJ1-6,-,-,TRBV30,CAWRDRYNSPLHF,TGTGCCTGGCGTGACAGGTATAATTCACCCCTCCACTTT
TRBJ1-1,-,-,TRBV27,CASSYSRSTEAFF,TGTGCCAGCAGTTATAGCAGAAGCACTGAAGCTTTCTTT
TRBJ2-2,-,TRBD1,TRBV7-2,CASSLGQGITGELFF,TGTGCCAGCAGCCTGGGACAGGGAATCACCGGGGAGCTGTTTTTT
TRBJ2-3,-,TRBD2,TRBV3-1/TRBV3-2,CASSTRTSGGQYTTQYF,TGTGCCAGCAGCACCCGGACTAGCGGGGGCCAATACACTACGCAGTATTTT
TRBJ2-3,-,TRBD2,TRBV18,CASSPRGTSGSTDTQYF,TGTGCCAGCTCACCAAGGGGGACTAGCGGGAGCACAGATACGCAGTATTTT
TRBJ1-2,-,-,TRBV10-3,CAAQSRENDGYTF,TGTGCCGCCCAATCGAGGGAGAACGACGGCTACACCTTC
TRBJ2-7,once,TRBD2,TRBV2,CAVGRGGPYEQYF,TGTGCCGTGGGCCGCGGGGGGCCCTACGAGCAGTACTTC
TRBJ1-1,-,TRBD1,TRBV19,CASSTDRRGAFF,TGTGCCAGTAGTACGGACAGGCGGGGAGCTTTCTTT
TRBJ2-2,-,TRBD1,TRBV30,CAFDRVLTGELFF,TGTGCATTTGACAGGGTCTTAACCGGGGAGCTGTTTTTT
TRBJ2-2,-,-,TRBV27,CASRKASRTGELFF,TGTGCCAGCAGGAAGGCTAGTCGCACCGGGGAGCTGTTTTTT
TRBJ1-2,-,-,TRBV27,CASSTQGILYTF,TGTGCCAGCAGTACGCAGGGAATACTCTACACCTTC
TRBJ2-5,many,TRBD2,TRBV5-4,CASRILAGDETQYF,TGTGCCAGCAGAATCCTAGCGGGAGATGAGACCCAGTACTTC
TRBJ1-2,once,TRBD1,TRBV9,CASSGVGTGRGGYTF,TGTGCCAGCAGCGGTGTGGGGACAGGGAGAGGTGGCTACACCTTC
TRBJ1-2,-,-,TRBV29-1,CSVEDHWTAGMGYTF,TGCAGCGTTGAAGATCATTGGACGGCGGGCATGGGCTACACCTTC
TRBJ2-1,few,-,TRBV5-1,CASSSLSVPPHNEQFF,TGCGCCAGCAGCTCCCTTAGCGTCCCCCCCCACAATGAGCAGTTCTTC
TRBJ2-1,-,-,TRBV4-1,CASSQAGNEQFF,TGCGCCAGCAGCCAAGCAGGTAATGAGCAGTTCTTC
TRBJ2-2,-,TRBD2,TRBV4-1,CASSQAREKAGELFF,TGCGCCAGCAGCCAAGCGCGGGAGAAGGCCGGGGAGCTGTTTTTT
TRBJ2-7,-,-,TRBV4-2,CASSQEGNRDYEQYF,TGTGCCAGCAGCCAAGAGGGCAACAGGGACTACGAGCAGTACTTC
TRBJ2-5,-,-,TRBV3-1/TRBV3-2,CASSQDLWGEETQYF,TGTGCCAGCAGCCAAGATCTTTGGGGGGAAGAGACCCAGTACTTC
TRBJ2-2,few,TRBD2,TRBV28,CASSFLWTSGSTGELFF,TGTGCCAGCAGTTTTCTTTGGACTAGCGGGAGTACCGGGGAGCTGTTTTTT
TRBJ1-3,-,-,TRBV18,CASSPAGVLSGNTIYF,TGTGCCAGCTCACCAGCAGGGGTCCTCTCTGGAAACACCATATATTTT
TRBJ1-6,-,-,TRBV14,CASSPPAGWLYNSPLHF,TGTGCCAGCAGCCCCCCGGCAGGGTGGCTGTATAATTCACCCCTCCACTTT
TRBJ1-1,-,TRBD1,TRBV10-3,CAITTGGSTEAFF,TGTGCCATCACGACAGGGGGGAGCACTGAAGCTTTCTTT
TRBJ2-2,-,-,TRBV2,CASRPQGTGELFF,TGTGCCAGCAGGCCTCAGGGAACCGGGGAGCTGTTTTTT
TRBJ1-5,few,-,TRBV9,CASSAVGGDQPQHF,TGTGCCAGCAGCGCCGTGGGGGGGGATCAGCCCCAGCATTTT